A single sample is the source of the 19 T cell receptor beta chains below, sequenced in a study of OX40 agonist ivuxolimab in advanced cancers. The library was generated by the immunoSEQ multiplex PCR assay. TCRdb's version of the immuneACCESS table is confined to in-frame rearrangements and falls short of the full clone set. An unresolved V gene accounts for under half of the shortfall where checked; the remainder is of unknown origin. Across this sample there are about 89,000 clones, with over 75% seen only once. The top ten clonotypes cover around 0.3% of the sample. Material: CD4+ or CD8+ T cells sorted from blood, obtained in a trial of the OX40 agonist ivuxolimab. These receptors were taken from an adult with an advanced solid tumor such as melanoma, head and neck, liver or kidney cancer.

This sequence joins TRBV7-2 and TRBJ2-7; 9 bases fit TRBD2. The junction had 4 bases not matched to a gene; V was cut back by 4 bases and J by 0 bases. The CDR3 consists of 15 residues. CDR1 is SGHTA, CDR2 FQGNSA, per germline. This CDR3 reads CASSSSGGISYEQYF. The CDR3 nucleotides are TGTGCCAGCAGCTCAAGCGGGGGGATCTCCTACGAGCAGTACTTC.

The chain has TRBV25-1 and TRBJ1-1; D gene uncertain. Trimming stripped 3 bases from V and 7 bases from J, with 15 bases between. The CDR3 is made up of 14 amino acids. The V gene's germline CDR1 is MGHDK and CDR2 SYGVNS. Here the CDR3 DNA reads TGTGCCAGCAGTGAGTACCCGCCGAGGGTTGAAGCTTTCTTT. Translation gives CASSEYPPRVEAFF.

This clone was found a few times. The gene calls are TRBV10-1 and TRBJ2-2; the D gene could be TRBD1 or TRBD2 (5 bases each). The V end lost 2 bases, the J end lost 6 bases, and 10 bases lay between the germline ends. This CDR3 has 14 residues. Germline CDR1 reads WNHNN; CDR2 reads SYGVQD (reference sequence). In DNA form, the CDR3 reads TGCGCCAGCAGTGAGGCGATGGGGGCCGGGGAGCTGTTTTTT. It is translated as CASSEAMGAGELFF.

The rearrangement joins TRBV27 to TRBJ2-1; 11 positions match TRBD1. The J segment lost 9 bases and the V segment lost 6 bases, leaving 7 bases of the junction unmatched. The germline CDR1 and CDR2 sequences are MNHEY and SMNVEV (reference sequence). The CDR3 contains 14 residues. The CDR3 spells CASRDGQGAVEQFF. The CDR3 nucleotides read TGTGCCAGCAGGGATGGACAGGGGGCGGTTGAGCAGTTCTTC.

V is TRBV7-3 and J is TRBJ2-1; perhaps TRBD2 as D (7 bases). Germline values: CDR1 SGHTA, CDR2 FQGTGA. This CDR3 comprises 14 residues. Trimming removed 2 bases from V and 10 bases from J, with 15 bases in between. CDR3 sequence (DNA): TGTGCCAGCAGCTTACGGGCGGGGGACACAGAGCAGTTCTTC. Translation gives CASSLRAGDTEQFF.

CDR3: CASSLLSGSTDTQYF. CDR3 coding DNA: TGTGCCAGCAGCTTACTGTCAGGGAGCACAGATACGCAGTATTTT. This chain links TRBV7-9 with TRBJ2-3; perhaps TRBD1 as D (5 bases). The CDR3 loop spans 15 amino acids. CDR1 and CDR2 from the germline V gene are SEHNR and FQNEAQ (reference sequence). The V and J ends lost 2 bases and 0 bases respectively, with 9 bases between them. The variable domain in full, with the rest retrieved from reference TRBV7-9 and TRBJ2-3, is DTGVSQNPRHKITKRGQNVTFRCDPISEHNRLYWYRQTLGQGPEFLTYFQNEAQLEKSRLLSDRFSAERPKGSFSTLEIQRTEQGDSAMYLCASSLLSGSTDTQYFGPGTRLTVL.

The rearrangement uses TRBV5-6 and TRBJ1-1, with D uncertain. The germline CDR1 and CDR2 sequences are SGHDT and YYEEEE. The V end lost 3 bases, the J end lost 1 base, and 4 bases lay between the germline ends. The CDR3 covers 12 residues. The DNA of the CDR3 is TGTGCCAGCAGCTCGGCGAACACTGAAGCTTTCTTT. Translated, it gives CASSSANTEAFF. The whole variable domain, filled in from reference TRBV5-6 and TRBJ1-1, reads DAGVTQSPTHLIKTRGQQVTLRCSPKSGHDTVSWYQQALGQGPQFIFQYYEEEERQRGNFPDRFSGHQFPNYSSELNVNALLLGDSALYLCASSSANTEAFFGQGTRLTVV.

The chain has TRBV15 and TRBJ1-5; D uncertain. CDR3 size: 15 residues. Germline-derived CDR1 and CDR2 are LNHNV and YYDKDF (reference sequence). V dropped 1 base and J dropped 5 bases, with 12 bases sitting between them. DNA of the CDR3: TGTGCCACCAGCAGAGCCTTTGGGTATGATCAGCCCCAGCATTTT. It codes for CATSRAFGYDQPQHF.

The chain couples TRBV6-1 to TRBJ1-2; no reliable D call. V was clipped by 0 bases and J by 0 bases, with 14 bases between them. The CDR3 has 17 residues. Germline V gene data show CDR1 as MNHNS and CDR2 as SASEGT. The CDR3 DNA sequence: TGTGCCAGCAGTGAAGCGCTATCGCAGTCCTCTAACTATGGCTACACCTTC. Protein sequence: CASSEALSQSSNYGYTF.

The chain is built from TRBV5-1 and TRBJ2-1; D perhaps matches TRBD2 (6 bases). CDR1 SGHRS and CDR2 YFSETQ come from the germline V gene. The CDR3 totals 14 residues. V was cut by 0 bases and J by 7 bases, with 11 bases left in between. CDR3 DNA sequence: TGCGCCAGCAGCTTGGTAAGACTAGAGAATGAGCAGTTCTTC. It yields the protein CASSLVRLENEQFF. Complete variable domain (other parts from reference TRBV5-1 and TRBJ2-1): KAGVTQTPRYLIKTRGQQVTLSCSPISGHRSVSWYQQTPGQGLQFLFEYFSETQRNKGNFPGRFSGRQFSNSRSEMNVSTLELGDSALYLCASSLVRLENEQFFGPGTRLTVL.

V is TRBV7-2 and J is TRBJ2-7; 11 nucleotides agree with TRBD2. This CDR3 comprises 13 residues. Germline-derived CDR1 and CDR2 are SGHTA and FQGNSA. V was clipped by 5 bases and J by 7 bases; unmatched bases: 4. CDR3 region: CASSTRTSGEQYF. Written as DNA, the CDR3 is TGTGCCAGCAGCACCCGGACTAGCGGGGAGCAGTACTTC.

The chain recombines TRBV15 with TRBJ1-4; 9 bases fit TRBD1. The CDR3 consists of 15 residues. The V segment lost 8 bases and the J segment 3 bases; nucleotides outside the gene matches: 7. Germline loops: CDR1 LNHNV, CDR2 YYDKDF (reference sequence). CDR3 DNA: TGTGCCACCGGGACAGGGTTTTCGTCTAATGAAAAACTGTTTTTT. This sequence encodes CATGTGFSSNEKLFF.

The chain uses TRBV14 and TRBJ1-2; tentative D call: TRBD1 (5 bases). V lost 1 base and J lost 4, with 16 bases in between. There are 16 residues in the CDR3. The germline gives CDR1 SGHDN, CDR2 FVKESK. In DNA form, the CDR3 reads TGTGCCAGCAGCCAAGCTACACCCGGGACCCTCTATGGCTACACCTTC. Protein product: CASSQATPGTLYGYTF.

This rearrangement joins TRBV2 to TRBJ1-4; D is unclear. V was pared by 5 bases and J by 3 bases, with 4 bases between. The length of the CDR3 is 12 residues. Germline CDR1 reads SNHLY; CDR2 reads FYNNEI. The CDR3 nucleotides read TGTGCCAGCAGTCTTTCTAATGAAAAACTGTTTTTT. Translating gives CASSLSNEKLFF.

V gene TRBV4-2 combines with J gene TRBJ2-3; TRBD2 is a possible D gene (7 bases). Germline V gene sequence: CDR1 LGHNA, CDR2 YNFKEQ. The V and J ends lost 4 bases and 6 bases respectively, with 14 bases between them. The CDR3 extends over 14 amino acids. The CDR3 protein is CASSRGGRGDTQYF. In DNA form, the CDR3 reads TGTGCCAGCAGCCGGGGGGGCCGGGGGGATACGCAGTATTTT.

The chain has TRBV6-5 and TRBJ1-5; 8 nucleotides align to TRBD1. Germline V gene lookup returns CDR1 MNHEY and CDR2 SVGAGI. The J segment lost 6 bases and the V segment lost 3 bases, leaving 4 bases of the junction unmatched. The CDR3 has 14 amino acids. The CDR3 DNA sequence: TGTGCCAGCAGTTATACAGGGGGTGGTCAGCCCCAGCATTTT. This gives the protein CASSYTGGGQPQHF.

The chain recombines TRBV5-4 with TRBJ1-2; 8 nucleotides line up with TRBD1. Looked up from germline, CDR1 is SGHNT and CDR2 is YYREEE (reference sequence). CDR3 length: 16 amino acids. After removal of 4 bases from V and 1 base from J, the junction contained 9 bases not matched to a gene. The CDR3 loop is CASSQDGQGLNYGYTF. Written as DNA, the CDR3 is TGTGCCAGCAGCCAGGATGGACAGGGCCTTAACTATGGCTACACCTTC. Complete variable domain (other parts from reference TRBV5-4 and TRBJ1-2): ETGVTQSPTHLIKTRGQQVTLRCSSQSGHNTVSWYQQALGQGPQFIFQYYREEENGRGNFPPRFSGLQFPNYSSELNVNALELDDSALYLCASSQDGQGLNYGYTFGSGTRLTVV.

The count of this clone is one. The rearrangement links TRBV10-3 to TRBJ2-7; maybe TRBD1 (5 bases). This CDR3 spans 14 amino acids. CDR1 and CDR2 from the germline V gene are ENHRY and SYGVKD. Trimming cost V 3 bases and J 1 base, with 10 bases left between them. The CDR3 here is CAISDQQGSYEQYF. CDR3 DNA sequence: TGTGCCATCAGTGATCAGCAGGGTTCCTACGAGCAGTACTTC.

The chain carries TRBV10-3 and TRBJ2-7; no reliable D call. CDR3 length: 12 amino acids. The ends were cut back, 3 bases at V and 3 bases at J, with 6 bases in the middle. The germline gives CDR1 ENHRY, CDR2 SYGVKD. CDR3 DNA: TGTGCCATCAGTGATAGGATCTACGAGCAGTACTTC. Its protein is CAISDRIYEQYF.